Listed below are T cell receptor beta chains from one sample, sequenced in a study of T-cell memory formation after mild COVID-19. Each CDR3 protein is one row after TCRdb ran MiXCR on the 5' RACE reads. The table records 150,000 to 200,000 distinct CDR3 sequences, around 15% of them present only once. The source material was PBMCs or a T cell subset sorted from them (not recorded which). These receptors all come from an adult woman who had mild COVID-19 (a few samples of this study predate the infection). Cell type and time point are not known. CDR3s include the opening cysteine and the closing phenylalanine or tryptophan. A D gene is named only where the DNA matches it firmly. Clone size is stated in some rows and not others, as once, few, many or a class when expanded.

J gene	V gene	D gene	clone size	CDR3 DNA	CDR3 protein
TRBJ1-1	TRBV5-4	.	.	TGTGCCAGCAGCTTGAAAGGGGCGTTCGCTGAAGCTTTCTTT	CASSLKGAFAEAFF
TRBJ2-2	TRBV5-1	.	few	TGCGCCAGCTCACCAGGGTACACCGGGGAGCTGTTTTTT	CASSPGYTGELFF
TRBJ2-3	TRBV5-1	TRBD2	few	TGCGCCAGCAGCTTGGCGGCTAGCGGGGGGGCCCCCACAGATACGCAGTATTTT	CASSLAASGGAPTDTQYF
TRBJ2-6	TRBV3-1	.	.	TGTGCCAGCAGCACATCCTATGGGGCCAACGTCCTGACTTTC	CASSTSYGANVLTF
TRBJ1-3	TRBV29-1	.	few	TGCAGCGTTGAAGGGGAGCCTGGAAACACCATATATTTT	CSVEGEPGNTIYF
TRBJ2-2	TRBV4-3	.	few	TGCGCCAGCAGCCAAGATTGGGCGGCGAACACCGGGGAGCTGTTTTTT	CASSQDWAANTGELFF
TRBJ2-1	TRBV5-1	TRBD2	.	TGCGCCAGCAGCTTCACGGGACTAGCGGGAGGGCCGGGTGAGCAGTTCTTC	CASSFTGLAGGPGEQFF
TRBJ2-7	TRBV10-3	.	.	TGTGCCATCAGTGAAGGGTACTACGAGCAGTACTTC	CAISEGYYEQYF
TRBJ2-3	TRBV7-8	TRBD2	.	TGTGCCAGCGCCGGTGGACTAGCGGTATCAGATACGCAGTATTTT	CASAGGLAVSDTQYF
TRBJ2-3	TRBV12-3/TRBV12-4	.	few	TGTGCCAGCAGCAGAAATTTGGGAGATACGCAGTATTTT	CASSRNLGDTQYF
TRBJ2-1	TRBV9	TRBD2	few	TGTGCCAGCAGCGCTCCCAGCGGGACTGCTTACAATGAGCAGTTCTTC	CASSAPSGTAYNEQFF
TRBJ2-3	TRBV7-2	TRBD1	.	TGTGCCAGCAGCTTAAGGGGACAGGGCAAAGATACGCAGTATTTT	CASSLRGQGKDTQYF
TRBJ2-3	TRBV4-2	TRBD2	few	TGTGCCAGCAGCCAAGCACTAGCGGGGGGTACAGATACGCAGTATTTT	CASSQALAGGTDTQYF
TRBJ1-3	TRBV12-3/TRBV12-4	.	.	TGTGCCAGCAATCTTTCCGGGACGGTGGCAAGAAACACCATATATTTT	CASNLSGTVARNTIYF
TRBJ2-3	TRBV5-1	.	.	TGCGCCAGCAGCTTGGATCTGAGTCTCCTCACAGATACGCAGTATTTT	CASSLDLSLLTDTQYF
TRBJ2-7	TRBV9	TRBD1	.	TGTGCCAGCAGCGTAGGGCCGACAGGGGTCGCCGAGCAGTACTTC	CASSVGPTGVAEQYF
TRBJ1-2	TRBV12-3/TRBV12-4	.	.	TGTGCCAGCAGTTGGGCCGCCCCCTATGGCTACACCTTC	CASSWAAPYGYTF
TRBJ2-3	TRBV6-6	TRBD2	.	TGTGCCAGCAGTTTTATCCTAGCGGGCACTTCTAGCACAGATACGCAGTATTTT	CASSFILAGTSSTDTQYF
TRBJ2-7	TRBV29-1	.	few	TGCAGCGTCTTACGGGGGCAGAGCTCCTACGAGCAGTACTTC	CSVLRGQSSYEQYF
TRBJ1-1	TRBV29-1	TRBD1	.	TGCAGCGCCCGACAGGGTCACACTGAAGCTTTCTTT	CSARQGHTEAFF
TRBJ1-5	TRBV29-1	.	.	TGCAGCGTCAAAAGGGCATTTGATCAGCCCCAGCATTTT	CSVKRAFDQPQHF
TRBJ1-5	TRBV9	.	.	TGTGCCAGCAGCGTAGGGCAGGGCAGACAGCCCCAGCATTTT	CASSVGQGRQPQHF
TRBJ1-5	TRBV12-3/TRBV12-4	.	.	TGTGCCAGCAGTTTAAGTCAGGGGAAGCCCCAGCATTTT	CASSLSQGKPQHF
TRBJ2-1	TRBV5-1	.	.	TGCGCCAGCAGCTTGACTTCTGAGCAGTTCTTC	CASSLTSEQFF
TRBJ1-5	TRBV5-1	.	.	TGCGCCAGCAGCTCCCCGCTCGACAGGCAGCCCCAGCATTTT	CASSSPLDRQPQHF
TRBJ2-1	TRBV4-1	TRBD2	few	TGCGCCAGCAGGCATACTAGCGGGGGCTCCTACAATGAGCAGTTCTTC	CASRHTSGGSYNEQFF
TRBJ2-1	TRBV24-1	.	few	TGTGCCACCAGTGATTTGACAGGGATGGGCAATGAGCAGTTCTTC	CATSDLTGMGNEQFF
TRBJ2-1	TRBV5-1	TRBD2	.	TGCGCCAGCAGCGTTAGCGGGAACTACAATGAGCAGTTCTTC	CASSVSGNYNEQFF
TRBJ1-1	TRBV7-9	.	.	TGTGCCAGCAGCTTAGTGTCTCCCGGCACTGAAGCTTTCTTT	CASSLVSPGTEAFF
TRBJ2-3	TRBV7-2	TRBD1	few	TGTGCCAGCAGCTTAGGTGGGACAGGGCCAGATACGCAGTATTTT	CASSLGGTGPDTQYF
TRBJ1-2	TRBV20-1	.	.	TGCAGTGCTAGAGATAGGGGCTACTATGGCTACACCTTC	CSARDRGYYGYTF
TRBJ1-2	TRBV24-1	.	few	TGTGCCACCAGTGATTCTGTCTATGGCTACACCTTC	CATSDSVYGYTF
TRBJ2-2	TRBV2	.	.	TGTGCCAGCAGTGAAGCGGGGCCCGAGGCCGGGGAGCTGTTTTTT	CASSEAGPEAGELFF
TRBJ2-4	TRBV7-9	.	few	TGTGCCAGCAGCATACTACAGGGAGGGGTGGCCAAAAACATTCAGTACTTC	CASSILQGGVAKNIQYF
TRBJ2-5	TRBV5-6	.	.	TGTGCCAGCAGCTTGATAGAGTGGGAGACCCAGTACTTC	CASSLIEWETQYF
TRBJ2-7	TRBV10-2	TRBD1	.	TGCGCCAGCAGGGGACAGGGCTCACCTACCTACGAGCAGTACTTC	CASRGQGSPTYEQYF
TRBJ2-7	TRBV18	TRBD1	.	TGTGCCAGCTCATCGGGACAGGGAGGTTCCTACGAGCAGTACTTC	CASSSGQGGSYEQYF
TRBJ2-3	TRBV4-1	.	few	TGCGCCAGCAGCCAAGTGGTGGGGCTCACAGATACGCAGTATTTT	CASSQVVGLTDTQYF
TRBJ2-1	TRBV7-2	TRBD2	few	TGTGCCAGCAGCTCCACCGGGACTAGACACAATGAGCAGTTCTTC	CASSSTGTRHNEQFF
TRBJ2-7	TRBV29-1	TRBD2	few	TGCAGCGTTCACACTAGCGGGAGGTACTCCTACGAGCAGTACTTC	CSVHTSGRYSYEQYF
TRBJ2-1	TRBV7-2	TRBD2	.	TGTGCCAGCAGCTTTGGCGGGACTAGCGGCAATGAGCAGTTCTTC	CASSFGGTSGNEQFF
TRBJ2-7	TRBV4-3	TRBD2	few	TGCGCCAGCAGCCCCCGACTAGCGGCCTACGAGCAGTACTTC	CASSPRLAAYEQYF
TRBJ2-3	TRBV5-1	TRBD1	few	TGCGCCAGCAGCTTGCCTGGACAGGCCCCGGATACGCAGTATTTT	CASSLPGQAPDTQYF
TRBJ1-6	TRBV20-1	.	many	TGCAGTGCTAGAGATGTGGGGAATTCACCCCTCCACTTT	CSARDVGNSPLHF
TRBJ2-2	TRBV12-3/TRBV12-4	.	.	TGTGCCAGCAGTTTTACAGGGATCACCGGGGAGCTGTTTTTT	CASSFTGITGELFF
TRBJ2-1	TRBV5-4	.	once	TGTGCCAGCAGCTTCAGACTCATCGGTGGCACCGATGAGCAGTTCTTC	CASSFRLIGGTDEQFF
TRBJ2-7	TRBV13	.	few	TGTGCCAGCAGCTTAGGCCTAAGCTCTCTCGACGCATACTCCTACGAGCAGTACTTC	CASSLGLSSLDAYSYEQYF
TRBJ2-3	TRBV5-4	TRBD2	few	TGTGCCAGCAGCTGGACTAGCGGGGGGACAGATACGCAGTATTTT	CASSWTSGGTDTQYF
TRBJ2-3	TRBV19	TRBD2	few	TGTGCCAGTAGTATGGAACCGACTAGCGGGGCGGGCACAGATACGCAGTATTTT	CASSMEPTSGAGTDTQYF
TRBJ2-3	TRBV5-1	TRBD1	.	TGCGCCAGCAGCAACCGGGACAGGGTAAGCACAGATACGCAGTATTTT	CASSNRDRVSTDTQYF
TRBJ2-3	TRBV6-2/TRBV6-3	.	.	TGTGCCAGCAGCGACGGACGAGCCACAGATACGCAGTATTTT	CASSDGRATDTQYF
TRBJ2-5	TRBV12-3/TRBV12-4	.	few	TGTGCCAGCGTGGTGGGACTCCGGTCGACCCAGTACTTC	CASVVGLRSTQYF
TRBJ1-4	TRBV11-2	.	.	TGTGCCAGCAGCTCAAGGGGAGGCGAAAAACTGTTTTTT	CASSSRGGEKLFF
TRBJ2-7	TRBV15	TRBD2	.	TGTGCCACCAGCAGAGAAGTTCCGGGAGGGCCCAACTCCTACGAGCAGTACTTC	CATSREVPGGPNSYEQYF
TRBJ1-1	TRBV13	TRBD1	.	TGTGCCAGCAGCTTATCGACAGGGGCACCCGTAGCTTTCTTT	CASSLSTGAPVAFF
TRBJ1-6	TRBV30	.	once	TGTGCCTGGAGATCCCCGGGATCCTATAATTCTCCCCTCCACTTT	CAWRSPGSYNSPLHF